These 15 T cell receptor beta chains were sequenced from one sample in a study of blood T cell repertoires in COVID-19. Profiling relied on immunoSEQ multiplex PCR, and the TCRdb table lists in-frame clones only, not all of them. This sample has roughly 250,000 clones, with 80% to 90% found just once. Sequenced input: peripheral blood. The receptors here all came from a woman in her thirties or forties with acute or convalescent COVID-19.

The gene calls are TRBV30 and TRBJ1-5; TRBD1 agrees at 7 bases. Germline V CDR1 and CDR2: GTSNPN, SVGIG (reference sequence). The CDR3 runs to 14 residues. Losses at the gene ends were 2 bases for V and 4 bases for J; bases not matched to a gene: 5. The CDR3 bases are TGTGCCTGGAGTTTGGCAGGGGGTAATCAGCCCCAGCATTTT. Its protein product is CAWSLAGGNQPQHF.

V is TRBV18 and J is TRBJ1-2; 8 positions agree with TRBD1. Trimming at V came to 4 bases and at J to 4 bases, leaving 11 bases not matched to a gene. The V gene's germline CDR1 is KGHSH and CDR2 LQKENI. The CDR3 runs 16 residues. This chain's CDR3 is CASSLLVAGGSYGYTF. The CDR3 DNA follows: TGTGCCAGCTCACTCCTCGTGGCAGGGGGCTCCTATGGCTACACCTTC.

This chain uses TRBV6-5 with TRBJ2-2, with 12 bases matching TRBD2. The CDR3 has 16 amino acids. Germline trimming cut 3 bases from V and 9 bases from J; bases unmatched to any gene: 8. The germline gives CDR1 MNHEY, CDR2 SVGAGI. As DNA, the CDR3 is TGTGCCAGCAGTTATTTACTAGCGGGGGGCCTCCGGGAGCTGTTTTTT. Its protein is CASSYLLAGGLRELFF.

Here the CDR3 reads CAGGGRQVPYEQYV. CDR3 nucleotides: TGTGCCGGGGGGGGGCGACAGGTACCCTACGAGCAGTACGTC. The V gene is TRBV21-1, the J gene TRBJ2-7; the DNA was not compared with TRBD2, the D call given in the table. TRBV21-1 is described as a pseudogene. The CDR3 extends over 14 amino acids.

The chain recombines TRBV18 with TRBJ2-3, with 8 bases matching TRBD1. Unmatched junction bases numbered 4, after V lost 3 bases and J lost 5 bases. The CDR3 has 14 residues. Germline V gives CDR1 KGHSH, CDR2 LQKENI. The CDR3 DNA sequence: TGTGCCAGCTCACCGACAGGGGATAGAGATACGCAGTATTTT. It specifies CASSPTGDRDTQYF.

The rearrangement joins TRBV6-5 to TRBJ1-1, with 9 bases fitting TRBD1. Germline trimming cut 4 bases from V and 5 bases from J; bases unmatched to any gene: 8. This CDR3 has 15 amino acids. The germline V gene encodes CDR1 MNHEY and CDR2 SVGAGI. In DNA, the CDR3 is TGTGCCAGCAGTTCGCGGACAGGGGAAGGGACTGAAGCTTTCTTT. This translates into CASSSRTGEGTEAFF.

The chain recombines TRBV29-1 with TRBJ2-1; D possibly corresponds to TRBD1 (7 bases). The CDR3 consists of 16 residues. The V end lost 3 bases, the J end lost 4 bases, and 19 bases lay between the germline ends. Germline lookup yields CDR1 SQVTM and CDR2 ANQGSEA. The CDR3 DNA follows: TGCAGCGTTGACTCGGGCGGGACAGCGAGATACAATGAGCAGTTCTTC. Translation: CSVDSGGTARYNEQFF.

The CDR3 sequence is CATSRDPGQIYGYTF. Written as DNA, the CDR3 is TGTGCCACCAGCAGAGATCCTGGACAGATCTATGGCTACACCTTC. J is TRBJ1-2 and V is TRBV15; weak D call: TRBD1 (6 bases). The CDR3 extends over 15 amino acids. Trimming shortened V by 0 bases and J by 4 bases, and 12 bases separated the two germline ends. Germline-derived CDR1 and CDR2 are LNHNV and YYDKDF (reference sequence).

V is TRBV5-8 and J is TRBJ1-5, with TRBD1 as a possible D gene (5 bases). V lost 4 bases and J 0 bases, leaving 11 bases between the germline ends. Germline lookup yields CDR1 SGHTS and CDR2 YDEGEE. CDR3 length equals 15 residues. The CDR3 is CASSTGSNSNQPQHF. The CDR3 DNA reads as TGTGCCAGCAGCACAGGAAGTAATAGCAATCAGCCCCAGCATTTT.

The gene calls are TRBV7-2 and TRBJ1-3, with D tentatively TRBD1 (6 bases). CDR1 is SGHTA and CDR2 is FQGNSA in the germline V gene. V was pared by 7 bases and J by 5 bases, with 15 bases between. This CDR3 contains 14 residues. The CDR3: CASKTTGARNTIYF. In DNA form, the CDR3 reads TGTGCCAGCAAGACGACAGGAGCACGAAACACCATATATTTT.

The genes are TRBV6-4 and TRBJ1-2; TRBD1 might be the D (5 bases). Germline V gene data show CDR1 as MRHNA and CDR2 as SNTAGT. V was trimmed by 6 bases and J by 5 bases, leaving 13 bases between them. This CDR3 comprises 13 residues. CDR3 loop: CASSLDGQYGYTF. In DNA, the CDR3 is TGTGCCAGCAGCCTGGACGGACAATATGGCTACACCTTC.

CDR3 loop: CASSLNSAGANTGELFF. The CDR3 coding sequence is TGTGCCAGCAGTTTGAATTCAGCGGGGGCGAACACCGGGGAGCTGTTTTTT. The chain joins TRBV7-8 to TRBJ2-2, with TRBD2 matching 8 bases. The germline V gene encodes CDR1 SGHVS and CDR2 FQNEAQ. V was pared by 6 bases and J by 0 bases, with 9 bases of the junction left unmatched. CDR3 size: 17 residues.

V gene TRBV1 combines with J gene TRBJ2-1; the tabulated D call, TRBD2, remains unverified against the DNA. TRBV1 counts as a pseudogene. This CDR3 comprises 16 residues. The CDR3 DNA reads TGCACCAGCACCCCCCTTTGGCGGAGCTCCTACAATGAGCAGTTCTTC. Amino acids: CTSTPLWRSSYNEQFF.

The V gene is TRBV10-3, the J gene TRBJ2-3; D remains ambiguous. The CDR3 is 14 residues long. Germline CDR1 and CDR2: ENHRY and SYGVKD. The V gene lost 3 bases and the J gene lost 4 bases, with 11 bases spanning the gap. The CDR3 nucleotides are TGTGCCATCAGTGACTCATTAGTCCCAGATACGCAGTATTTT. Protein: CAISDSLVPDTQYF.

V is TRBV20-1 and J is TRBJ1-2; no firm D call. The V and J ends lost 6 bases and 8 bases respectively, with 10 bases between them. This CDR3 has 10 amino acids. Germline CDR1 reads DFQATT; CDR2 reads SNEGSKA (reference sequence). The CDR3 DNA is TGCAGTGCAGGGAGTATCGGCTACACCTTC. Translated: CSAGSIGYTF.